These T cell receptor beta chains were read from a single sample in a study of blood T cell repertoires in COVID-19. Measured with immunoSEQ multiplex PCR; TCRdb has only the in-frame clones, and not every one. The sample has roughly 200,000 clones, around 90% seen once. Sequences were obtained from peripheral blood. The source is a middle-aged man with acute or convalescent COVID-19. The CDR3 runs from the conserved cysteine through the conserved F or W. The order of the fields is J gene, CDR3 length, D gene, clone size, V gene, CDR3 protein, CDR3 DNA. A D gene is named only where the DNA matches it firmly. The size of a clone is reported for some rows only, either as once, few or many, or as a class for expanded clones.

J: TRBJ2-1; length: 17; D: -; size: -; V: TRBV11-3; CDR3: CASSLGSQTGTYNEQFF; DNA: TGTGCCAGCAGCTTAGGCAGCCAAACAGGAACCTACAATGAGCAGTTCTTC
J: TRBJ2-3; length: 14; D: TRBD1; size: -; V: TRBV29-1; CDR3: CSVSGTASTDTQYF; DNA: TGCAGCGTTTCCGGGACAGCTAGCACAGATACGCAGTATTTT
J: TRBJ1-3; length: 16; D: TRBD1; size: few; V: TRBV2; CDR3: CASSLPGQGNGNTIYF; DNA: TGTGCCAGCAGCCTCCCGGGACAGGGGAATGGAAACACCATATATTTT
J: TRBJ1-4; length: 15; D: -; size: -; V: TRBV7-2; CDR3: CASSLGGVLNEKLFF; DNA: TGTGCCAGCAGCTTAGGCGGAGTACTTAATGAAAAACTGTTTTTT
J: TRBJ2-5; length: 16; D: TRBD2; size: -; V: TRBV7-2; CDR3: CASKSGGGALSETQYF; DNA: TGTGCCAGCAAGTCCGGCGGGGGGGCGTTGTCCGAGACCCAGTACTTC
J: TRBJ2-5; length: 13; D: -; size: -; V: TRBV11-2; CDR3: CASSLGGRETQYF; DNA: TGTGCCAGCAGCTTAGGGGGCCGAGAGACCCAGTACTTC
J: TRBJ2-7; length: 15; D: TRBD2; size: -; V: TRBV7-9; CDR3: CASSLPSGSSYEQYF; DNA: TGTGCCAGCAGCTTACCAAGCGGGAGCTCCTACGAGCAGTACTTC
J: TRBJ1-3; length: 15; D: TRBD1; size: -; V: TRBV5-6; CDR3: CASSLGDRVWGTIYF; DNA: TGTGCCAGCAGCTTGGGAGACAGGGTCTGGGGCACCATATATTTT
J: TRBJ2-1; length: 15; D: -; size: -; V: TRBV2; CDR3: CASSEGQSHNNEQFF; DNA: TGTGCCAGCAGTGAGGGCCAGTCCCATAACAATGAGCAGTTCTTC
J: TRBJ1-1; length: 16; D: TRBD1; size: once; V: TRBV5-5; CDR3: CASRRGPPSDGTEAFF; DNA: TGTGCCAGCAGGAGGGGGCCGCCCTCCGATGGAACTGAAGCTTTCTTT
J: TRBJ1-4; length: 15; D: -; size: -; V: TRBV7-2; CDR3: CASSLVSGGFEKLFF; DNA: TGTGCCAGCAGCTTAGTGTCGGGTGGATTTGAAAAACTGTTTTTT
J: TRBJ2-3; length: 14; D: -; size: -; V: TRBV7-9; CDR3: CASSLTGGPDTQYF; DNA: TGTGCCAGCAGCCTTACCGGGGGGCCAGATACGCAGTATTTT
J: TRBJ1-1; length: 15; D: -; size: -; V: TRBV11-2; CDR3: CASSTRTEGSPEAFF; DNA: TGTGCCAGCAGCACCCGGACAGAGGGGTCCCCTGAAGCTTTCTTT
J: TRBJ1-5; length: 14; D: -; size: -; V: TRBV28; CDR3: CASRPGQLNQPQHF; DNA: TGTGCCAGCAGACCCGGACAGCTCAATCAGCCCCAGCATTTT
J: TRBJ1-2; length: 13; D: -; size: -; V: TRBV30; CDR3: CAWSGAGKYGYTF; DNA: TGTGCCTGGAGTGGGGCAGGGAAGTATGGCTACACCTTC
J: TRBJ1-4; length: 14; D: -; size: -; V: TRBV6-5; CDR3: CASSYRGSNEKLFF; DNA: TGTGCCAGCAGTTACAGGGGATCTAATGAAAAACTGTTTTTT
J: TRBJ1-2; length: 13; D: -; size: -; V: TRBV3-1/TRBV3-2; CDR3: CASSQDSNYGYTF; DNA: TGTGCCAGCAGCCAAGATTCCAATTATGGCTACACCTTC
J: TRBJ2-7; length: 15; D: -; size: -; V: TRBV6-1; CDR3: CASSELGAGTYEQYF; DNA: TGTGCCAGCAGTGAACTGGGGGCAGGGACCTACGAGCAGTACTTC
J: TRBJ1-2; length: 13; D: -; size: few; V: TRBV10-2; CDR3: CASSETDRRGYTF; DNA: TGCGCCAGCAGTGAAACAGACCGGAGGGGCTACACCTTC
J: TRBJ2-3; length: 17; D: -; size: once; V: TRBV5-1; CDR3: CASSDDPKRAGTDTQYF; DNA: TGCGCCAGCAGCGACGACCCTAAGCGGGCCGGCACAGATACGCAGTATTTT
J: TRBJ1-1; length: 14; D: -; size: once; V: TRBV10-2; CDR3: CASTQGTMNTEAFF; DNA: TGCGCCAGCACTCAGGGGACCATGAACACTGAAGCTTTCTTT
J: TRBJ2-3; length: 18; D: TRBD2; size: -; V: TRBV7-9; CDR3: CASSPAGELAGGGDTQYF; DNA: TGTGCCAGCAGCCCCGCGGGGGAGCTAGCGGGGGGTGGAGATACGCAGTATTTT
J: TRBJ2-1; length: 17; D: TRBD1; size: -; V: TRBV11-3; CDR3: CASSQNTGTGNDNEQFF; DNA: TGTGCCAGCAGCCAGAATACCGGGACAGGGAATGATAATGAGCAGTTCTTC
J: TRBJ1-2; length: 13; D: TRBD1; size: -; V: TRBV10-3; CDR3: CAISGTGDYGYTF; DNA: TGTGCCATCAGTGGCACAGGGGACTATGGCTACACCTTC
J: TRBJ1-2; length: 16; D: -; size: -; V: TRBV7-9; CDR3: CASSPDRHHANYGYTF; DNA: TGTGCCAGCAGCCCCGACAGGCACCACGCCAACTATGGCTACACCTTC
J: TRBJ2-2; length: 15; D: TRBD1; size: -; V: TRBV10-3; CDR3: CAISESTGGTGELFF; DNA: TGTGCCATCAGTGAGTCAACAGGGGGGACCGGGGAGCTGTTTTTT
J: TRBJ2-6; length: 18; D: TRBD1; size: -; V: TRBV5-1; CDR3: CASSLAGTGDSGANVLTF; DNA: TGCGCCAGCAGCCTCGCCGGGACAGGGGACTCTGGGGCCAACGTCCTGACTTTC
J: TRBJ2-3; length: 16; D: TRBD2; size: few; V: TRBV7-3; CDR3: CASSLGAGGGTDTQYF; DNA: TGTGCCAGCAGCTTAGGGGCTGGGGGGGGCACAGATACGCAGTATTTT
J: TRBJ1-1; length: 13; D: -; size: -; V: TRBV19; CDR3: CASSETGNTEAFF; DNA: TGTGCCAGTAGTGAGACAGGGAACACTGAAGCTTTCTTT
J: TRBJ2-1; length: 14; D: TRBD2; size: -; V: TRBV27; CDR3: CASSSSGRAHEQFF; DNA: TGTGCCAGCAGTTCTAGCGGGAGGGCCCATGAGCAGTTCTTC
J: TRBJ1-1; length: 16; D: -; size: -; V: TRBV28; CDR3: CASSFWQGTGNTEAFF; DNA: TGTGCCAGCAGTTTCTGGCAGGGGACGGGGAACACTGAAGCTTTCTTT
J: TRBJ1-6; length: 15; D: -; size: -; V: TRBV7-9; CDR3: CASSLVQGVNSPLHF; DNA: TGTGCCAGCAGCTTAGTTCAAGGGGTGAATTCACCCCTCCACTTT
J: TRBJ2-1; length: 13; D: -; size: -; V: TRBV3-1/TRBV3-2; CDR3: CASSETTPTEQFF; DNA: TGTGCCAGCAGCGAAACGACACCAACTGAGCAGTTCTTC
J: TRBJ2-1; length: 15; D: -; size: -; V: TRBV9; CDR3: CASSVKTGLGNEQFF; DNA: TGTGCCAGCAGCGTCAAAACAGGGTTGGGGAATGAGCAGTTCTTC
J: TRBJ2-1; length: 15; D: -; size: -; V: TRBV5-1; CDR3: CASSLVGASYNEQFF; DNA: TGCGCCAGCAGCTTGGTTGGGGCCTCCTACAATGAGCAGTTCTTC
J: TRBJ2-7; length: 12; D: TRBD2; size: -; V: TRBV2; CDR3: CASKGTSVEQYF; DNA: TGTGCCAGCAAGGGGACTAGTGTCGAGCAGTACTTC
J: TRBJ2-7; length: 14; D: TRBD1; size: -; V: TRBV4-1; CDR3: CASSPPGQDYEQYF; DNA: TGCGCCAGCAGCCCTCCCGGACAGGACTACGAGCAGTACTTC
J: TRBJ2-3; length: 16; D: TRBD2; size: -; V: TRBV15; CDR3: CATSSKLTSGTDTQYF; DNA: TGTGCCACCAGCAGTAAGCTGACTAGCGGCACAGATACGCAGTATTTT
J: TRBJ2-7; length: 15; D: TRBD1; size: -; V: TRBV28; CDR3: CASSPGTALSYEQYF; DNA: TGTGCCAGCAGCCCGGGGACAGCCCTATCCTACGAGCAGTACTTC
J: TRBJ2-3; length: 15; D: TRBD2; size: -; V: TRBV19; CDR3: CASTGTSGVPDTQYF; DNA: TGTGCCAGCACCGGGACTAGCGGGGTTCCAGATACGCAGTATTTT
J: TRBJ2-5; length: 17; D: TRBD2; size: -; V: TRBV5-4; CDR3: CASSSGLAGRYQETQYF; DNA: TGTGCCAGCAGCTCTGGACTAGCGGGGAGGTACCAAGAGACCCAGTACTTC
J: TRBJ2-1; length: 14; D: -; size: -; V: TRBV6-2/TRBV6-3; CDR3: CASSPGTWSNEQFF; DNA: TGTGCCAGCAGTCCCGGGACTTGGAGCAATGAGCAGTTCTTC
J: TRBJ2-5; length: 14; D: -; size: -; V: TRBV27; CDR3: CASSLLGEKETQYF; DNA: TGTGCCAGCAGCCTACTTGGAGAAAAAGAGACCCAGTACTTC
J: TRBJ2-1; length: 16; D: -; size: -; V: TRBV24-1; CDR3: CATSDSLAFPYNEQFF; DNA: TGTGCCACCAGTGATTCCTTGGCTTTCCCATACAATGAGCAGTTCTTC
J: TRBJ1-1; length: 15; D: -; size: -; V: TRBV6-6; CDR3: CASSSTIRRSLEAFF; DNA: TGTGCCAGCAGTTCGACTATTCGTAGGAGCCTTGAAGCTTTCTTT
J: TRBJ2-1; length: 14; D: -; size: -; V: TRBV2; CDR3: CASREKSSYNEQFF; DNA: TGTGCCAGCAGAGAAAAGAGCTCCTACAATGAGCAGTTCTTC
J: TRBJ1-6; length: 13; D: -; size: -; V: TRBV27; CDR3: CASRDSSHSPLHF; DNA: TGTGCCAGCAGGGACTCGAGTCATTCACCCCTCCACTTT
J: TRBJ1-2; length: 17; D: TRBD1; size: -; V: TRBV5-1; CDR3: CASSQTGTAHRGYGYTF; DNA: TGCGCCAGCAGCCAAACCGGGACAGCCCACCGGGGCTATGGCTACACCTTC
J: TRBJ1-4; length: 13; D: -; size: -; V: TRBV25-1; CDR3: CASMGIYGEKLFF; DNA: TGTGCCAGCATGGGCATTTATGGTGAAAAACTGTTTTTT